This TCR beta chain was obtained from a study of regulatory T cells in long-lasting Graves disease. The study's findings and limits: There was favoring of TRBV28, TRBJ1-2 and TRBJ2-5 in persistent disease. TCR diversity was lower in persistent Graves' patients than in newly diagnosed ones.

Concerning this clonotype itself: Antigen specificity is unknown.

Building of the TCR beta libraries involved iRepertoire HTBI primers and Arm-PCR of CDR3 regions. One entry per CDR3 protein results from TCRdb running MiXCR on the multiplex PCR reads. The table has 380,000 or so distinct CDR3 sequences, around 16% seen once. The time point is: newly diagnosed GD, antithyroid drugs for less than 3 months. Researchers made the TCR library from RNA that was extracted from PBMCs. V lost 6 bases to trimming and J lost 2 bases; unmatched junction nucleotides: 11. The CDR3 has 15 residues. CDR1 is DFQATT, CDR2 SNEGSKA, per germline (reference sequence). These sequences were also reported in another study, on T cells in Graves' hyperthyroidism and ophthalmopathy. According to that study: Across 18 months, stable Graves' hyperthyroidism was marked by no progression to ophthalmopathy. Ophthalmopathy prediction by the model preceded onset by a median about 6 months.

The V call is TRBV20-1, the J call TRBJ2-7; TRBD2 aligns across 9 bases. This sequence was found in a young woman with Graves disease. The sequences come from peripheral blood mononuclear cells (PBMCs), collected at new diagnosis, from a patient treated with antithyroid drugs. The chain's CDR3 is CSAPPPTSGTYEQYF. DNA for the CDR3: TGCAGTGCACCGCCCCCGACTAGCGGCACCTACGAGCAGTACTTC.